A selection of T cell receptor beta chains follows, all from one sample in a study of blood T cell repertoires in COVID-19. This table comes from immunoSEQ multiplex PCR, and its TCRdb copy is limited to in-frame clones, with some not included. Of 250,000 to 300,000 clones listed, 70% to 90% were seen once; the top ten hold 1.5% to 2%. The sample comprised PBMCs or T cells enriched from blood (not recorded which). The source of these receptors is a woman aged 45-59 years who had recovered from COVID-19. Both conserved end residues are part of each CDR3. A D gene is named only where the DNA matches it firmly. Rows may omit the clone size; those that give it use once, few, many or a size class.

j_gene	abundance	v_gene	d_gene	CDR3nt	CDR3aa
TRBJ1-1	-	TRBV13	-	TGTGCCAGCAGCTTAGACAGTTACACTGAAGCTTTCTTT	CASSLDSYTEAFF
TRBJ2-1	-	TRBV6-5	TRBD2	TGTGCCAGCAGTCGGACTAGCGGGAGATACAATGAGCAGTTCTTC	CASSRTSGRYNEQFF
TRBJ2-2	-	TRBV5-4	-	TGTGCCAGCAGTTTCGACAGAGTGAACACCGGGGAGCTGTTTTTT	CASSFDRVNTGELFF
TRBJ2-3	few	TRBV18	TRBD2	TGTGCCAGCTCACCAGCACTAGCGGGAGTGGGCACAGATACGCAGTATTTT	CASSPALAGVGTDTQYF
TRBJ2-2	-	TRBV28	TRBD1	TGTACCTATCAAGTCACAGGGGTACCCGGGGAGCTGTTTTTT	CTYQVTGVPGELFF
TRBJ2-5	-	TRBV6-5	-	TGTGCCAGCACTTTCAGCGGGACCCAGTACTTC	CASTFSGTQYF
TRBJ1-1	once	TRBV2	-	TGTGCCAGCAGTGCATACAGGAGGAACACTGAAGCTTTCTTT	CASSAYRRNTEAFF
TRBJ2-3	-	TRBV6-5	-	TGTGCCAGCAATCCTGTCCGGACAGATACGCAGTATTTT	CASNPVRTDTQYF
TRBJ2-7	once	TRBV11-2	TRBD2	TGTGCCAGCAGCCGAACCGGACTAGCGGGATCCTACGAGCAGTACTTC	CASSRTGLAGSYEQYF
TRBJ1-4	-	TRBV27	-	TGTGCCAGCAGTGCTACCGGGACTGGCGAAAAACTGTTTTTT	CASSATGTGEKLFF
TRBJ2-2	-	TRBV27	-	TGTGCCAGCAGCTACCTCCAGGGGAAAACCGGGGAGCTGTTTTTT	CASSYLQGKTGELFF
TRBJ2-4	-	TRBV27	TRBD1	TGTGCCAGCAGCACCTGGACAGGGCAAAACATTCAGTACTTC	CASSTWTGQNIQYF
TRBJ1-6	-	TRBV9	-	TGTGCCAGCAGCGTAGGTTCTGGCAGGGTCATTTCACCCCTCCACTTT	CASSVGSGRVISPLHF
TRBJ2-7	-	TRBV28	-	TGTGCCAGCAGTAGCCCCCTCGGGACACACCTAGGCGAGCAGTACTTC	CASSSPLGTHLGEQYF
TRBJ2-5	-	TRBV27	-	TGTGCCAGCAGTCTCAGGGGAGCCCAAGAGACCCAGTACTTC	CASSLRGAQETQYF
TRBJ1-4	-	TRBV3-1/TRBV3-2	TRBD1	TGTGCCAGCAGCCGCCGACGGGACAGCACCCAAAAACTGTTTTTT	CASSRRRDSTQKLFF
TRBJ1-3	-	TRBV3-1/TRBV3-2	-	TGTGCCAGCACCCGAAATTTACAGGCCCTCTCTGGAAACACCATATATTTT	CASTRNLQALSGNTIYF